Detailed here is one T cell receptor beta chain. The antigen this receptor binds is unknown. The record has no base qualities; no much larger clone is one base away. Counted from cysteine to phenylalanine, this CDR3 has 17 amino acids. Only CDR3 DNA is held: 51 bases, read in frame from base 1. V is pared back by 2 bases and J by 2 bases, with 17 bases lying between the germline termini. From the germline V gene (reference sequence), CDR1 is MNHEY and CDR2 is SMNVEV. For TCR beta library preparation, roughly 2 micrograms of genomic DNA were extracted from the cryopreserved PBMCs. Longitudinal blood samples from CLL patients on ibrutinib monotherapy were analyzed using high-throughput TCR beta sequencing. The patients were enrolled in a single-center, open-label phase 2 trial of ibrutinib monotherapy. The data originate from a study of cytotoxic CD8 clonotypes in ibrutinib-treated CLL (dated by TCRdb to the early 2020s). Looking at the study overall: The cohort included roughly 15 treatment-naive and fewer than 12 relapsed/refractory patients; some 18 were IGHV unmutated. Responses were partial in roughly 24 patients and complete in 2; after median around 65 months follow-up, about 14 stayed in remission and about twelve progressed. Response samples were taken after a median of approximately 13 months on treatment, ranging from about 6 to 36 months. On average, each sample yielded 255,043 productive templates and over 90,000 productive rearrangements. Longitudinal samples were available for about 30% of the roughly 86 trial participants. Cryopreserved peripheral blood mononuclear cells were obtained prior to treatment, at the time of response, and at either disease progression or sustained remission. All remission and progressive disease samples were collected while patients were still receiving ibrutinib. What the authors observed across the whole study: Sampling times were not matched between patients in sustained remission and patients whose disease was progressing, and lymph node repertoires were not examined. Baseline clonality exceeded that of age-matched healthy donors and correlated strongly with circulating CD8+ T-cell counts. Clonality increased at ibrutinib response, stayed stable in sustained remission, and fell back toward baseline at progression. Public clonotypes were found to be uncommon and were observed to contract or remain stable during treatment; the increase in clonality was shown to reflect expansion of private clonotypes at ibrutinib response.

A MiSeq instrument was used for deep resolution sequencing, which targeted depths ranging from 1 in 1 million up to 1 in 200,000 T cells, with coverage averaging 10x for each clonotype. The immunoSEQ hsTCRB Kit was used to generate the TCR beta libraries. For the original study's pipeline: The data were analyzed with ImmunoSEQ Analyzer and ImmunoSEQ Data Assistant, and V, D and J gene assignments followed IMGT definitions. Clonality, which ranges from 0 to 1, was calculated by subtracting the normalized Shannon entropy of productive rearrangement frequencies from one. Public clonotype analysis was restricted to overrepresented clonotypes comprising at least 0.05% of each patient's repertoire. Fewer than 15 repertoires from age-matched healthy donors, obtained from immuneACCESS, served as clonality controls. TCRdb provides this immuneACCESS table in a form limited to in-frame rearrangements. Some clones are lacking; in checked studies, under half of them reflect an unresolved V gene, and why the rest are absent is not known. The DNA was the basis for D and trimming; V, J and clone size are from that table. Across this sample there are roughly 330,000 clones, with approximately 67% seen only once. The ten largest clones add up to around 6.5% of the sample.

The receptor's source is a human donor with chronic lymphocytic leukemia. Specimen: PBMCs, collected after 36 months of ibrutinib treatment. The chain uses TRBV27 and TRBJ2-3; the D gene is perhaps TRBD2, on 6 matching bases. The CDR3: CASSLVPTRVTTDTQYF. The DNA sequence is TGTGCCAGCAGTTTAGTCCCGACTAGAGTAACCACAGATACGCAGTATTTT.